Sequencing of this TCR beta chain was carried out in a study of blood T cell repertoires in COVID-19. The ends lost 4 bases at V and 6 bases at J; junction bases unmatched: 10. Germline-derived CDR1 and CDR2 are SGHNT and YYREEE (reference sequence). The CDR3 extends over 15 amino acids. Profiling relied on immunoSEQ multiplex PCR, and the TCRdb table lists in-frame clones only, not all of them. The profile shows about 59,000 clones, around 67% of them singletons. The sequence derives from a woman in her seventies with acute or convalescent COVID-19. Sequencing was carried out using peripheral blood. The rearrangement uses TRBV5-4 and TRBJ1-1; TRBD1 agrees at 9 bases. The CDR3 nucleotides read TGTGCCAGCAGCCGGGGGGGGACAGGGAGACCTGAAGCTTTCTTT. It codes for CASSRGGTGRPEAFF.